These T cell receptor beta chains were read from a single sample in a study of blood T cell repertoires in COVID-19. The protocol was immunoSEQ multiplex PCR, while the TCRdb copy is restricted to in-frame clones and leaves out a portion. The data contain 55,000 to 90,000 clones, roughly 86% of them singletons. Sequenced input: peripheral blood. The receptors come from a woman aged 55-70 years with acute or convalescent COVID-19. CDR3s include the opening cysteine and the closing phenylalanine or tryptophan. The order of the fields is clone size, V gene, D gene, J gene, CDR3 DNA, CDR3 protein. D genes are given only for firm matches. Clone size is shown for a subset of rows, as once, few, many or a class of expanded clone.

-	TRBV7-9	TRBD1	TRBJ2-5	TGTGCCACCCGGGACAGCCAAGAGACCCAGTACTTC	CATRDSQETQYF
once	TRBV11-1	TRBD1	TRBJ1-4	TGTGCCAGCAGCAAACTAGGGGGCGTCCCAGAAAAACTGTTTTTT	CASSKLGGVPEKLFF
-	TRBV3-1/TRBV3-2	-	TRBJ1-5	TGTGCCAGCAGCCCCAGGGGAGATCAGCCCCAGCATTTT	CASSPRGDQPQHF
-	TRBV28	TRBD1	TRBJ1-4	TGTGCCAGCAGTTACAGGGGAGCCGATGAAAAACTGTTTTTT	CASSYRGADEKLFF
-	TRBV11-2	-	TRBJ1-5	TGTGCCAGCAGCCCCGGACTCAATCAGCCCCAGCATTTT	CASSPGLNQPQHF
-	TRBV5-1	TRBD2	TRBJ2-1	TGCGCCAGCAGCTTGAGTGGGGGGGACTACAATGAGCAGTTCTTC	CASSLSGGDYNEQFF
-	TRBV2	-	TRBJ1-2	TGTGCCAGCAGTGAAGGAACAGGATCTCTCTATGGCTACACCTTC	CASSEGTGSLYGYTF
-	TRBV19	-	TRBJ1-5	TGTGCCAGTAGCCCCGGCCCAGGACTCCGATTAAGCAATCAGCCCCAGCATTTT	CASSPGPGLRLSNQPQHF
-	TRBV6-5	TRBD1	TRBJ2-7	TGTGCCAGCAGTTCCCCCGGACAGGGGGCGACCGGGCAGTACTTC	CASSSPGQGATGQYF
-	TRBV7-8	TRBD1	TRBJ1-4	TGTGCCAGCAGCTTAACAGGTTCCCCTGACAGGGGTCTTGACTTT	CASSLTGSPDRGLDF
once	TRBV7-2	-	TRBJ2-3	TGTGCCAGCAGCGCGGCGGCAAACTGGGATACGCAGTATTTT	CASSAAANWDTQYF
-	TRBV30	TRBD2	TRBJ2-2	TGTGCCTGGAGTTCAGCGGGGGGGCCCGAAGGGGAGCTGTTTTTT	CAWSSAGGPEGELFF
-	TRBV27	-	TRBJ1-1	TGTGCCAGCAGTATCAGGGGATCTAACACTGAAGCTTTCTTT	CASSIRGSNTEAFF
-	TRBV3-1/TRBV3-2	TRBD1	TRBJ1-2	TGTGCCAGCAGCGACAGGGTAGTATATGGCTACACCTTC	CASSDRVVYGYTF
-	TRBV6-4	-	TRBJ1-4	TGTGCCAGCAGTTCGGGGGGGCTGACCGAAAAACTGTTTTTT	CASSSGGLTEKLFF
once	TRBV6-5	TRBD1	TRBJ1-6	TGTGCCAGCAGTTTAAACAGGGGGCTCTCACCCCTCCACTTT	CASSLNRGLSPLHF
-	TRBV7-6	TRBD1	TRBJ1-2	TGTGCCAGCAGCGAGACGACAGGGGGCTATGGCTACACCTTC	CASSETTGGYGYTF
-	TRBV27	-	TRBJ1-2	TGTGCCAGCAGTTTCTCAGGGGCGCGGGGCTACACCTTC	CASSFSGARGYTF
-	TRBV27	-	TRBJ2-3	TGTGCCAGCAGCCCAGCAGGAGGGCTGGGAGATACGCAGTATTTT	CASSPAGGLGDTQYF
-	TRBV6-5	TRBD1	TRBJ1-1	TGTGCCAGCAGAATACAGGGGAATACTGAAGCTTTCTTT	CASRIQGNTEAFF
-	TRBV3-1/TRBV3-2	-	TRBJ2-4	TGTGCCAGCAGCCAAGAGGCAGGGGTCAAAAACATTCAGTACTTC	CASSQEAGVKNIQYF
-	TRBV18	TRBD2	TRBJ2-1	TGTGCCAGCTCACCACGCCTAGCGGAGAACAATGAGCAGTTCTTC	CASSPRLAENNEQFF
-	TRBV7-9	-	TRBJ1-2	TGTGCCAGCAGCTTAGCGCGGAACTATGGCTACACCTTC	CASSLARNYGYTF
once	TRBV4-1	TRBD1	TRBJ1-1	TGCGCCAGCAGCCTCGTGCCGGGACAGGGGGACACTGAAGCTTTCTTT	CASSLVPGQGDTEAFF
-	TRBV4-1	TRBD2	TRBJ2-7	TGCGCCAGCAGCCCCAACGGTGGAAGCGGGGACTCCAAACGGGGTTACGAGCAGTACTTC	CASSPNGGSGDSKRGYEQYF
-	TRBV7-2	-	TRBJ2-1	TGTGCCAGCAGCTCGCCGAACGGAGATGAGCAGTTCTTC	CASSSPNGDEQFF
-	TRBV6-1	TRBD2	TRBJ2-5	TGTGCCAGCAGTGATACTAGCGGGGGGGGGTTTGAGACCCAGTACTTC	CASSDTSGGGFETQYF
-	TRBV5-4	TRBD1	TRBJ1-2	TGTGCCAGCGGACGGGACAGGGGGTCTGGAGGCTACACCTTC	CASGRDRGSGGYTF
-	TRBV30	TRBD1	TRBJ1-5	TGTGCCTGGAACAGACAGGGTGGTCAGCCCCAGCATTTT	CAWNRQGGQPQHF
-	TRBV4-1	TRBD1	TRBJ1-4	TGCGCCAGCAGCCTCAGATCAGGGGGGAAAGCTGAAAAACTGTTTTTT	CASSLRSGGKAEKLFF
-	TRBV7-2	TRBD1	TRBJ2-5	TGTGCCAGCAGCTTGGATAACAGGGGATTTGAGACCCAGTACTTC	CASSLDNRGFETQYF
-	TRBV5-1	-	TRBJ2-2	TGCGCCAGCAGACAGGGAGAAAAGACCGGGGAGCTGTTTTTT	CASRQGEKTGELFF
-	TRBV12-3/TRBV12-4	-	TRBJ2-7	TGTGCCAGCAGTCACCGCCAAAGCGGCGAGCAGTACTTC	CASSHRQSGEQYF
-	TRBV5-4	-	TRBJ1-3	TGTGCCAGCAGCTTGTGGACAGCACCTGGAAACACCATATATTTT	CASSLWTAPGNTIYF
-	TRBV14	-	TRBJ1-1	TGTGCCAGCAGCCGATTTCGGACGGACAAGAACACTGAAGCTTTCTTT	CASSRFRTDKNTEAFF
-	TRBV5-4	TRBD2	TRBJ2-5	TGTGCCAGCAGCTTGGCGGTAGCGGGGGCCACAGAGACCCAGTACTTC	CASSLAVAGATETQYF
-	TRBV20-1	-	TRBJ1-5	TGCAGTGCTAGTGAGAGGGCGAGCAATCAGCCCCAGCATTTT	CSASERASNQPQHF
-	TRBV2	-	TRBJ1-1	TGTGCCAGCAGTCAACTAACGACCAACACTGAAGCTTTCTTT	CASSQLTTNTEAFF
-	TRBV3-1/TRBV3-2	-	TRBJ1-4	TGTGCCAGCAGCCAAACCAGGGGATATAATGAAAAACTGTTTTTT	CASSQTRGYNEKLFF
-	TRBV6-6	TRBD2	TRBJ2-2	TGTGCCAGCAGTCCCAGGCTACTAGCGGGGGATTACACCGGGGAGCTGTTTTTT	CASSPRLLAGDYTGELFF
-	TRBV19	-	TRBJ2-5	TGTGCCAGTAGTATCAGCGCGGAGACCCAGTACTTC	CASSISAETQYF
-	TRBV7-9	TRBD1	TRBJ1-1	TGTGCCAGCAAAGAGGGGGCTTGGGACACTGAAGCTTTCTTT	CASKEGAWDTEAFF
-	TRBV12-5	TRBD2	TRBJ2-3	TGTGCTAGTGGTTTGGTACGGACTAGCGGGGTAGATACGCAGTATTTT	CASGLVRTSGVDTQYF
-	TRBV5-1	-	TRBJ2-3	TGCGCCAGCAGCTTTGGCCAGCGGGGCACAGATACGCAGTATTTT	CASSFGQRGTDTQYF
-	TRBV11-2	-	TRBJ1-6	TGTGCCAGCAGCCCAGGGGTCAATTCACCCCTCCACTTT	CASSPGVNSPLHF
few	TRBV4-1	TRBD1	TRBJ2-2	TGCGCCAGCAGCTGGGACAGGGCTTACACCGGGGAGCTGTTTTTT	CASSWDRAYTGELFF
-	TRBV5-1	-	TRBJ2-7	TGCGCCAGCAGCCCCCGCGGAGCCACGGGGGTCGAGCAGTACTTC	CASSPRGATGVEQYF
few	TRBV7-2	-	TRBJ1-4	TGTGCCAGCAGCTCGAGAGGGGGAGACAATGAAAAACTGTTTTTT	CASSSRGGDNEKLFF
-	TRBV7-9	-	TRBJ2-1	TGTGCCAGCAGCTTAGAGGCGGGGATATACAATGAGCAGTTCTTC	CASSLEAGIYNEQFF
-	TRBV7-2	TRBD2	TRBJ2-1	TGTGCCAGCAGCGTTACTAGCGGGGGGATCTCCTACAATGAGCAGTTCTTC	CASSVTSGGISYNEQFF
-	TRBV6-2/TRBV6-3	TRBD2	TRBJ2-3	TGTGCCAGCAGTTACGCTAGCGGGGGGGTAGATACGCAGTATTTT	CASSYASGGVDTQYF
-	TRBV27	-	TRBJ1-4	TGTGCCAGCAGTTTAGGGGGCAGCCGTGAAAAACTGTTTTTT	CASSLGGSREKLFF
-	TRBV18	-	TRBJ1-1	TGTGCCAGCCACCTCAGGGAAAAGGGAACTGAAGCTTTCTTT	CASHLREKGTEAFF
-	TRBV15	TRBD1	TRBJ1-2	TGTGCCACCAGCAGGCCGGGACAGGGAACTAACTATGGCTACACCTTC	CATSRPGQGTNYGYTF
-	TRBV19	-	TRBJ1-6	TGTGCCAGTAGGGGCCCGGGGGAAGGACTCTCACCCCTCCACTTT	CASRGPGEGLSPLHF
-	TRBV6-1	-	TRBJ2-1	TGTGCCAGCAGTGGACCGACTAGGGCAGAACCTGTTGGCAATGAGCAGTTCTTC	CASSGPTRAEPVGNEQFF
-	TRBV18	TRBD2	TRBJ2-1	TGTGCCAGCTCACCCTTAGCGGGGGACGTGAATGAGCAGTTCTTC	CASSPLAGDVNEQFF
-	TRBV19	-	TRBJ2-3	TGTGCCAGTAGTATACAGGTCATGGGCACAGATACGCAGTATTTT	CASSIQVMGTDTQYF
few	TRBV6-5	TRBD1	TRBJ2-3	TGTGCCAGCAGTTACTCGGGGACAGGGGTAGCAGATACGCAGTATTTT	CASSYSGTGVADTQYF